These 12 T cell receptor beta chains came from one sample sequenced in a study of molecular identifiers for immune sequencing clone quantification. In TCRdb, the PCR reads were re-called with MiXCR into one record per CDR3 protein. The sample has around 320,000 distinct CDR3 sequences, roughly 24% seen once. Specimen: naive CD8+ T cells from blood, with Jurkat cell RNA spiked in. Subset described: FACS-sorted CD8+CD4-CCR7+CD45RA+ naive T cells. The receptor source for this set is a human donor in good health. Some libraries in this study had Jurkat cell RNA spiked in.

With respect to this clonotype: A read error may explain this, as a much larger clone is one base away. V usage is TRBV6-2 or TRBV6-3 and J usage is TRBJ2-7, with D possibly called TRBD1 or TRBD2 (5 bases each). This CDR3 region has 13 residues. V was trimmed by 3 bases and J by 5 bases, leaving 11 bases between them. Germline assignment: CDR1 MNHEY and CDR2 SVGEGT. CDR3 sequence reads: CASSYLEGHEQYF. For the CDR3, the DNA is TGTGCCAGCAGTTATCTTGAGGGGCACGAGCAGTACTTC.

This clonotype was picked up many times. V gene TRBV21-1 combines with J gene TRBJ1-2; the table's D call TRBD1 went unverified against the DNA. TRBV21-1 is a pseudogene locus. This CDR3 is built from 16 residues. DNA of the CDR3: TGTGCCAGCAGCCCCTGGGCCGACGAACGTGCAATCGACTACACCTTC. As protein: CASSPWADERAIDYTF.

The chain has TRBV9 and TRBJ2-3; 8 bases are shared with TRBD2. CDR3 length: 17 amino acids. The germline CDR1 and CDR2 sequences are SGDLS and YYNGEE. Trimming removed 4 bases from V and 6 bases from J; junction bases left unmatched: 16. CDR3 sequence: CASSQWVGGGPSDTQYF. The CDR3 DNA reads TGTGCCAGCAGCCAGTGGGTCGGCGGGGGGCCATCGGATACGCAGTATTTT.

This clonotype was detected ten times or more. The CDR3 sequence is CASSNTNTGELFF. For the CDR3, the DNA is TGTGCCAGCAGCAACACTAACACCGGGGAGCTGTTTTTT. The chain combines TRBV9 with TRBJ2-2; D remains unclear. Trimming pared 4 bases from V and 2 bases from J, leaving 6 bases between. Germline V CDR1 and CDR2: SGDLS, YYNGEE. This CDR3 spans 13 amino acids.

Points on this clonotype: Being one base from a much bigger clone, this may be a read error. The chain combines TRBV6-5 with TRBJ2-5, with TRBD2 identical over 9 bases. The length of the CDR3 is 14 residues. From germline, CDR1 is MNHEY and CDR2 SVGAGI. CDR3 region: CASSSLAGKEPQYF. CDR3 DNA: TGTGCCAGCAGTTCTCTAGCGGGAAAAGAGCCCCAGTACTTC.

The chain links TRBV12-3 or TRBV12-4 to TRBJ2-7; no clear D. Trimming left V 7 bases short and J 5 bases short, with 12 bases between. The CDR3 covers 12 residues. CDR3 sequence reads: CASTADVNEQYF. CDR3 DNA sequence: TGTGCCAGCACCGCAGACGTGAACGAGCAGTACTTC.

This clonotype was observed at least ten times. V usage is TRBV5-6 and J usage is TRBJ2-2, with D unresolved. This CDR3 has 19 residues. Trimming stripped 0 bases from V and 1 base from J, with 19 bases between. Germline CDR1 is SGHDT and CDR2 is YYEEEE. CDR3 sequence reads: CASSLEEVTRAMNTGELFF. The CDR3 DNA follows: TGTGCCAGCAGCTTGGAAGAAGTGACAAGAGCCATGAACACCGGGGAGCTGTTTTTT.

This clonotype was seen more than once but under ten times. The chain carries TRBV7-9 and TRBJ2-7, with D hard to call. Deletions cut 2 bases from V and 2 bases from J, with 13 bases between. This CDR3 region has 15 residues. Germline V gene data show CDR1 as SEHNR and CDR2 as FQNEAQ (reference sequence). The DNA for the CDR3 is TGTGCCAGCAGCTTAATGGAGAGCAGGACCTACGAGCAGTACTTC. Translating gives CASSLMESRTYEQYF.

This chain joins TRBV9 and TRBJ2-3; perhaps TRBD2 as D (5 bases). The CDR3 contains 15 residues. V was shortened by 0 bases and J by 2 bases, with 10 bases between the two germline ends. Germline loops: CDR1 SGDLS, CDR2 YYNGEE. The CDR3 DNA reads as TGTGCCAGCAGCGTAGACGGGGATACCACAGATACGCAGTATTTT. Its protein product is CASSVDGDTTDTQYF. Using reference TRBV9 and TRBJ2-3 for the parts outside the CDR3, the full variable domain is DSGVTQTPKHLITATGQRVTLRCSPRSGDLSVYWYQQSLDQGLQFLIQYYNGEERAKGNILERFSAQQFPDLHSELNLSSLELGDSALYFCASSVDGDTTDTQYFGPGTRLTVL.

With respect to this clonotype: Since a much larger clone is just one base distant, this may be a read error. The CDR3 loop is CASSLGASSSYNEQFF. Written as DNA, the CDR3 is TGTGCCAGCAGCTTAGGGGCTAGCAGCTCCTACAATGAGCAGTTCTTC. This chain connects TRBV7-2 to TRBJ2-1; D perhaps matches TRBD2 (5 bases). The germline CDR1 and CDR2 sequences are SGHTA and FQGNSA. The CDR3 runs 16 residues. V lost 1 base and J 0 bases, leaving 10 bases between the germline ends.

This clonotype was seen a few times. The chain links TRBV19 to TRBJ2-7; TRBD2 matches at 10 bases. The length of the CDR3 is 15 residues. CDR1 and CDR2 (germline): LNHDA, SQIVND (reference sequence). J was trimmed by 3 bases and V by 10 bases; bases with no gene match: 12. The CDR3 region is CATSQTGTSVYEQYF. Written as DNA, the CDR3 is TGTGCCACCAGTCAAACCGGGACTAGCGTCTACGAGCAGTACTTC.

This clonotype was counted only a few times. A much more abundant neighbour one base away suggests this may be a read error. CDR3 sequence (DNA): TGTGCCAGCAGGACGTGGACTGGAGCTTTCTTT. Encoded protein: CASRTWTGAFF. This chain connects TRBV28 to TRBJ1-1; no definite D call. Germline values: CDR1 MDHEN, CDR2 SYDVKM. The CDR3 totals 11 residues. Supplemented by reference TRBV28 and TRBJ1-1, the full variable domain reads DVKVTQSSRYLVKRTGEKVFLECVQDMDHENMFWYRQDPGLGLRLIYFSYDVKMKEKGDIPEGYSVSREKKERFSLILESASTNQTSMYLCASRTWTGAFFGQGTRLTVV.